This TCR beta chain was identified in a study of Ad26.COV2.S vaccination and SARS-CoV-2 variants. Overall study context: Donor got 5x10^10 or 1x10^11 viral particles of Ad26.COV2.S.

As concerns this clone: Its antigen remains unknown.

Documented treatment: 15 to 20 received Ad26.COV2.S at low or high dose, single or two shots; about five received placebo; per-sample allocation not given. Sampling was performed 63 days after the first vaccine or placebo injection. Study observations and caveats: People given the vaccine had a wider spike-specific TCR breadth than placebo recipients did. Assessments of TCR breadth and depth may have underestimated the total T cell responses.

Profiled with immunoSEQ multiplex PCR; TCRdb holds only in-frame clones, not every one. The sample holds 300,000 to 400,000 clones, about nine tenths seen once. V gave up 4 bases and J gave up 10 bases, with 11 bases separating them. This CDR3 contains 12 residues. Germline V gene lookup returns CDR1 LGHNA and CDR2 YNFKEQ. This TCR was recovered from a person between 18 and 65 years old who received the Ad26.COV2.S COVID-19 vaccine or a placebo. The input for sequencing was peripheral blood, taken in a trial of Ad26.COV2.S vaccine versus placebo. The chain combines TRBV4-2 with TRBJ2-1; tentative D call: TRBD2 (5 bases). The CDR3 protein is CASSRRVGEQFF. The CDR3 DNA sequence: TGTGCCAGCAGCCGGCGGGTAGGGGAGCAGTTCTTC.